The source of this T cell receptor (beta chain) is a study of T cell clones after liver transplantation. In the study overall: A pre-transplant mixed lymphocyte reaction with TCRbeta sequencing defined graft-donor-reactive clones followed in post-transplant blood. Samples came pre-transplant, pre-randomization before withdrawal, and post-randomization after withdrawal ended.

Repertoires were generated with immunoSEQ multiplex PCR, while TCRdb's copy carries only in-frame clones and drops some. In the table there are 40,000 to 55,000 clones, 65% to 80% of which are singletons. Concerning this clone itself: The antigen is undetermined.

CDR3 length equals 19 residues. In germline, CDR1 is GTSNPN, CDR2 SVGIG (reference sequence). V lost 0 bases and J lost 0, with 18 bases in between. Study-wide results and limits: Circulating graft-donor-reactive CD4 TCRbeta sequences fell significantly post-transplant in most of the 8 subjects.

The chain combines TRBV30 with TRBJ1-6, with D possibly TRBD1 on 6 matching bases. This receptor was taken from a human patient who received a liver transplant. The graft donor may have contributed some T cells. Sequencing was performed on CD4+ T cells from blood, taken roughly 56 months after liver transplant. The CDR3 bases are TGTGCCTGGAGTGTACAAAAAGGGGGATCAAGCTCCTATAATTCACCCCTCCACTTT. As protein: CAWSVQKGGSSSYNSPLHF.